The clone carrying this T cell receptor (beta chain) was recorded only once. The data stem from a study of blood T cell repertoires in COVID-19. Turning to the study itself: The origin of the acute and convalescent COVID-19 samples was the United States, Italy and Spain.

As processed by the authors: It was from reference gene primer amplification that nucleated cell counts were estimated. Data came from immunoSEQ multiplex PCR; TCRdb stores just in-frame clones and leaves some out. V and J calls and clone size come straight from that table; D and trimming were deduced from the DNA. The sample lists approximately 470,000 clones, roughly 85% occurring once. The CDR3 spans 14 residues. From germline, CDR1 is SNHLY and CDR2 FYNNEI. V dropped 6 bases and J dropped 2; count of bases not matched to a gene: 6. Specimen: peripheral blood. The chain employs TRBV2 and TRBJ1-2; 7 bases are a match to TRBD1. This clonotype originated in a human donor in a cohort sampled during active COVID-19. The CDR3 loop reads CASRWTGENYGYTF. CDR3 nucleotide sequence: TGTGCCAGCAGGTGGACAGGCGAAAACTATGGCTACACCTTC.